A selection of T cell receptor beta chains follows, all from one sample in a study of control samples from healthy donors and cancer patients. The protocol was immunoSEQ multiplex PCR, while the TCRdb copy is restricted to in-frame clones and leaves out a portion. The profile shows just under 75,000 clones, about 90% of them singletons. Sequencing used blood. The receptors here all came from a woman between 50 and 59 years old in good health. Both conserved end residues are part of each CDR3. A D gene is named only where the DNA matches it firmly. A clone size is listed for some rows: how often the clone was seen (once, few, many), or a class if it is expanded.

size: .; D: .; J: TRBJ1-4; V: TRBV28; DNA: TGTGCCAGCAGTTTCGATCAGGCAGGGAACGAAAAACTGTTTTTT; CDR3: CASSFDQAGNEKLFF
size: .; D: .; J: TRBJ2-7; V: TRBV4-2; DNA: TGTGCCAGCAGCCACCGTGACAGTGTCTCCTACGAGCAGTACTTC; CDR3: CASSHRDSVSYEQYF
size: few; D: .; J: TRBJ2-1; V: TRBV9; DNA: TGTGCCAGCAGCGTACTCGGAGGCGCCTACAATGAGCAGTTCTTC; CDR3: CASSVLGGAYNEQFF
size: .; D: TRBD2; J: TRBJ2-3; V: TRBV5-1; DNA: TGCGCCAGCAGCCTACCCCTAGCGGGAGCGGCAGATACGCAGTATTTT; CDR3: CASSLPLAGAADTQYF
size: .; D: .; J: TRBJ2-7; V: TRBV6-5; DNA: TGTGCCAGCAGGAGGTACGAGCAGTACTTC; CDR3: CASRRYEQYF
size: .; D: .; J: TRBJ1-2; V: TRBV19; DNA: TGTGCCAGTAGTATAGATCTATGGGGGGCCTCGGGCTACACCTTC; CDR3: CASSIDLWGASGYTF
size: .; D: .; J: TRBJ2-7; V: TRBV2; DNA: TGTGCCAGCCTAATGGACGAGTACGAGCAGTACTTC; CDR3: CASLMDEYEQYF
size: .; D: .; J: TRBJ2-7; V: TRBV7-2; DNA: TGTGCCAGCAGCCCCCCAGGTTTTTACGAGCAGTACTTC; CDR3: CASSPPGFYEQYF
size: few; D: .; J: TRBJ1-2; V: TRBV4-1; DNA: TGCGCCAGCAGCCAACGGACAGCCCCCGGATCCAACTATGGCTACACCTTC; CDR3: CASSQRTAPGSNYGYTF
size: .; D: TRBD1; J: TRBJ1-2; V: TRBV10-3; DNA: TGTGCCATCAGTCCGGACAGGGTGGAAGGCTACACCTTC; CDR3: CAISPDRVEGYTF
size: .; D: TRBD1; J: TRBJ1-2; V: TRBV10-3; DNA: TGTGCCATCAGTGAGGGGGACAGATATGGCTACACCTTC; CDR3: CAISEGDRYGYTF
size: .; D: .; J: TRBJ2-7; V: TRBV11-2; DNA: TGTGCCAGCAGCTTAGGGGGCAGCCCCTACGAGCAGTACTTC; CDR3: CASSLGGSPYEQYF
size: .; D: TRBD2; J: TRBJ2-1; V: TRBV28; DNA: TGTGCCAGCAGCCCCCTGGGACTAGCGGGAACATACAATGAGCAGTTCTTC; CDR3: CASSPLGLAGTYNEQFF
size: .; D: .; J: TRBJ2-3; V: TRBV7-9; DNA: TGTGCCAGCAGCTATACAGGGATCACAGATACGCAGTATTTT; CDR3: CASSYTGITDTQYF
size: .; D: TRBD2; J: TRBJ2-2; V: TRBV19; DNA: TGTGCCAGTAGGGGGACTAGCGCTCTCACCGGGGAGCTGTTTTTT; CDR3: CASRGTSALTGELFF
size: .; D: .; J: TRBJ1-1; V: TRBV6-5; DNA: TGTGCCAGCAGCAAGGGAGTGAACACTGAAGCTTTCTTT; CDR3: CASSKGVNTEAFF
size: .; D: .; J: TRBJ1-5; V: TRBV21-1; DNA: TGTGCCAGCAGACCCGAGGCGGGGCGGAGCAATCAGCCCCAGCATTTT; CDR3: CASRPEAGRSNQPQHF
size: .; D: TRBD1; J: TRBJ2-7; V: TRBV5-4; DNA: TGTGCCAGCAGCTGGACAGGTTACGAGCAGTACTTC; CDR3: CASSWTGYEQYF
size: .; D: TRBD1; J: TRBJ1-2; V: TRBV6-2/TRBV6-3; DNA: TGTGCCAGCAGTTACCCGACAGGGTTTCGGGACTATGGCTACACCTTC; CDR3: CASSYPTGFRDYGYTF
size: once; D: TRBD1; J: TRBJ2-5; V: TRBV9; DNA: TGTGCCAGCGGGCGGACAGGTGGTCGCCAAGAGACCCAGTACTTC; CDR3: CASGRTGGRQETQYF
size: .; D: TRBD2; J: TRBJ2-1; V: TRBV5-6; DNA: TGTGCCAGCAGCTTGGTCGGGACTAGCGGTTACAATGAGCAGTTCTTC; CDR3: CASSLVGTSGYNEQFF
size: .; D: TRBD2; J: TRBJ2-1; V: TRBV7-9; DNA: TGTGCCAGCAGCCCATCACGGGGAGTAGCGGGTAATGAGCAGTTCTTC; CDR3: CASSPSRGVAGNEQFF
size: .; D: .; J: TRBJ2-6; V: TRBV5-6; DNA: TGTGCCAGCAGCTTTGGTTGGGGGTCTGGGGCCAACGTCCTGACTTTC; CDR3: CASSFGWGSGANVLTF
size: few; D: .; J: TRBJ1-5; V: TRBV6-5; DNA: TGTGCCAGCACGGGGGGGAATGTCAATCAGCCCCAGCATTTT; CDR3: CASTGGNVNQPQHF
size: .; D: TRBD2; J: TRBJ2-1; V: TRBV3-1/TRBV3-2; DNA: TGTGCCAGCAGCTCGCCTAGCGGGAAGGTCAATGAGCAGTTCTTC; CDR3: CASSSPSGKVNEQFF
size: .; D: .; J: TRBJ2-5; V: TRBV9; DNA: TGTGCCAGCAGCGTAGTCGGGGGCAGGGAGACCCAGTACTTC; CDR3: CASSVVGGRETQYF
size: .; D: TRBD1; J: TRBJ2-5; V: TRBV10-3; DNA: TGTGCCATCAGTAGGGCAGGGGGTGGCCAAGAGACCCAGTACTTC; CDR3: CAISRAGGGQETQYF
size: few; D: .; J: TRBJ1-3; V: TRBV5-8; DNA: TGTGCCAGCAGCTTTGCGGCCAGCTCTGGAAACACCATATATTTT; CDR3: CASSFAASSGNTIYF
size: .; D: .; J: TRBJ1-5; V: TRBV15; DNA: TGTGCCACCAGCAGAGATGTAGGGCAATTACATCAGCCCCAGCATTTT; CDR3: CATSRDVGQLHQPQHF
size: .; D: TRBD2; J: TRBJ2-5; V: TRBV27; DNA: TGTGCCAGCAGTTACCGGACTAGTAAAGAGACCCAGTACTTC; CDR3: CASSYRTSKETQYF
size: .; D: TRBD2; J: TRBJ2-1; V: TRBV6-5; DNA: TGTGCCAGCAGGATCTCGGGACTAAACTACAATGAGCAGTTCTTC; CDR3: CASRISGLNYNEQFF
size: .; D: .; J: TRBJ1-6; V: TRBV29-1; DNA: TGCAGCGTCAAAGTGGGGGGCAGGAATTCACCCCTCCACTTT; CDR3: CSVKVGGRNSPLHF
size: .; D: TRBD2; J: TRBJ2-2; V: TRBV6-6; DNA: TGTGCCAGCAGTTACCAGGGGACTAGCCTCCGGGAGCTGTTTTTT; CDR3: CASSYQGTSLRELFF
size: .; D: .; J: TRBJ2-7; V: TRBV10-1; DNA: TGCGCCAGCACCCCAGCACAGGGTAACGAGCAGTACTTC; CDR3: CASTPAQGNEQYF
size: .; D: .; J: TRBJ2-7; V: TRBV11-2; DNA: TGTGCCAGCAGCTTAGAGGGGATGAACGAGCAGTACTTC; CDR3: CASSLEGMNEQYF
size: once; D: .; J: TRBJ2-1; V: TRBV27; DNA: TGTGCCAGCAGTTTATTCCGGGCCTCGTACAATGAGCAGTTCTTC; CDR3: CASSLFRASYNEQFF
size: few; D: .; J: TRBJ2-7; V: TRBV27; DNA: TGTGCCAGCAGATCGTTGACAGCCCTCTCCTACGAGCAGTACTTC; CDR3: CASRSLTALSYEQYF
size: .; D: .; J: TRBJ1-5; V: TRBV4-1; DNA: TGCGCCAGCAGCCAATTCATTGGGTCGGAGAATCAGCCCCAGCATTTT; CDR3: CASSQFIGSENQPQHF
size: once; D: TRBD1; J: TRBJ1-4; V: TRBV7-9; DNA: TGTGCCAGCAGCTTAGCAGGGGGCTACGAAAAACTGTTTTTT; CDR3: CASSLAGGYEKLFF
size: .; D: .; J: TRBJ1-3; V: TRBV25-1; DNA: TGTGCCAGCAGTGATAGGATAGGGGCTGGAAACACCATATATTTT; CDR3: CASSDRIGAGNTIYF
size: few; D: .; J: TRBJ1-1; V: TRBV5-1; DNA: TGCGCCAGCAGCTTGGGGGCAGTGAACACTGAAGCTTTCTTT; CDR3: CASSLGAVNTEAFF
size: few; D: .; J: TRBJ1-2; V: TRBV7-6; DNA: TGTGCCAGCAGCCCCTCCCCAACAGGGTCGGCTAACTATGGCTACACCTTC; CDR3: CASSPSPTGSANYGYTF
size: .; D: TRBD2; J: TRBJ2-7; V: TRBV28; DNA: TGTGCCAGTCGGACTAGCGGGAACGAGCAGTACTTC; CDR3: CASRTSGNEQYF
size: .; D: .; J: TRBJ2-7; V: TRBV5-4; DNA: TGTGCCAGCAGCACGGGACGGACCCCCTACGAGCAGTACTTC; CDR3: CASSTGRTPYEQYF
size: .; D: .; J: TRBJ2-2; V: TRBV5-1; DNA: TGCGCCAGCAAAGTGGTACAGGGGAACACCGGGGAGCTGTTTTTT; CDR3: CASKVVQGNTGELFF
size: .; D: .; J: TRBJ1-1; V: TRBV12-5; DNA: TGTGCTAGTGCCCTAAAGGGGGTCCCAGCTTTCTTT; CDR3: CASALKGVPAFF
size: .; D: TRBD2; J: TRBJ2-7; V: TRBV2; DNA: TGTGCCAGCAGGCCGAGGACTAGCAGGTACGAGCAGTACTTC; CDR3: CASRPRTSRYEQYF
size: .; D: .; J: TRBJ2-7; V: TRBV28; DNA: TGTGCCAGCAAAACTCGACCGGGGGCCATCTACGAGCAGTACTTC; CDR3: CASKTRPGAIYEQYF
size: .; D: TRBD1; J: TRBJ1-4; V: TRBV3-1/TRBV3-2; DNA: TGTGCCAGCAGCCAAAATCAGGGGGCTAATGAAAAACTGTTTTTT; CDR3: CASSQNQGANEKLFF
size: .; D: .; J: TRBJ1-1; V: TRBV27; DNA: TGTGCCAGCAGTTTAATTTCGAGGGCAGGGGAGGTGAACACTGAAGCTTTCTTT; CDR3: CASSLISRAGEVNTEAFF
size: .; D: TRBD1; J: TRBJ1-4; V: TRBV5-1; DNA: TGCGCCAGCAGGGAACAGGGGGCAACTAATGAAAAACTGTTTTTT; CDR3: CASREQGATNEKLFF
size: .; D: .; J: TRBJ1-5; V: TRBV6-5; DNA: TGTGCCAGCAGTTATGTTCCCGCGGGCCAGCCCCAGCATTTT; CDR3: CASSYVPAGQPQHF
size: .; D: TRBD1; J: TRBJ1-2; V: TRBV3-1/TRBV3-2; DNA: TGTGCCAGCAGCGCTGGACAGGTCAGATCGGGCTACACCTTC; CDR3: CASSAGQVRSGYTF
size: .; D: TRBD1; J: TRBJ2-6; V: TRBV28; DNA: TGTGCCAGCAGTTTGGACGAAGGACAGGGGGCGGAGGGGGCCAACGTCCTGACTTTC; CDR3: CASSLDEGQGAEGANVLTF
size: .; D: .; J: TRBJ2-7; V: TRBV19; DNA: TGTGCCAGTAGTCCAGATGAGGGGAGCTCCTACGAGCAGTACTTC; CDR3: CASSPDEGSSYEQYF
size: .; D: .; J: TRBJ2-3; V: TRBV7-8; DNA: TGTGCCAGCAGCTTTCTGGGGGGAGGAGGGTCAGATACGCAGTATTTT; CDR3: CASSFLGGGGSDTQYF
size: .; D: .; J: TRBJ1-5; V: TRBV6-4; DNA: TGTGCCAGCAGCGGCCCCGGGACGCCTTTTTTGGTTCAGCCCCAGCATTTT; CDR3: CASSGPGTPFLVQPQHF
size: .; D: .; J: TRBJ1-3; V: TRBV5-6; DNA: TGTGCCAGCAGCTGGGGTTTCTCTGGAAACACCATATATTTT; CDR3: CASSWGFSGNTIYF
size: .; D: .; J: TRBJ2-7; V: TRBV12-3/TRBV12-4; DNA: TGTGCCAGCAGTTTAAGGCAGGACGAGCAGTACTTC; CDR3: CASSLRQDEQYF
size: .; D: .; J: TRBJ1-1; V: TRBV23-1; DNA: TGCGCCAGCAGTCAACGGCGCCGCATGAACACTGAAGCTTTCTTT; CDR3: CASSQRRRMNTEAFF